This TCR beta chain emerged from a study of T cells in Graves' hyperthyroidism and ophthalmopathy. Out of approximately 10 ml of fresh peripheral blood came the PBMCs. The CDR3 runs to 15 residues. The germline V gene encodes CDR1 MNHEY and CDR2 SVGAGI. V was trimmed by 0 bases and J by 11 bases, leaving 19 bases between them. RNA transcripts gave rise to amplified TCR beta CDR3 regions. An initial round of RT-PCR targeting the TCR CDR3 relied on the HTBI primer set. TCRdb re-analysed the multiplex PCR reads in MiXCR, keeping a single row per CDR3 protein. The sample gives roughly 710,000 distinct CDR3 sequences, just over 35% of which show up once; roughly 30% is in the top ten.

Source material: blood. The gene calls are TRBV6-5 and TRBJ1-1; possibly TRBD1 for D (5 bases). This clonotype was obtained from a woman between 40 and 55 years old with Graves' hyperthyroidism. The CDR3 loop reads CASSYSITGSIGAFF. CDR3 DNA sequence: TGTGCCAGCAGTTACTCCATTACAGGCTCCATTGGGGCTTTCTTT.